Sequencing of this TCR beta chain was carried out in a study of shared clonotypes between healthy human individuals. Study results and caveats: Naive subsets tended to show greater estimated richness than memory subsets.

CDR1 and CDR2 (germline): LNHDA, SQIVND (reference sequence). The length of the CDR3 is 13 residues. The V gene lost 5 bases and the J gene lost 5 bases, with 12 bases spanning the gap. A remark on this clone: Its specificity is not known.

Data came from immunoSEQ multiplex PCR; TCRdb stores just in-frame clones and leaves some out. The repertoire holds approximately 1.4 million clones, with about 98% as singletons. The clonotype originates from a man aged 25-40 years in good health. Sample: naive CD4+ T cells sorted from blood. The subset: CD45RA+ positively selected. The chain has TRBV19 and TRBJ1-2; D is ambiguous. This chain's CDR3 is CASSFRAAYGYTF. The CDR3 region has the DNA TGTGCCAGTAGTTTTAGGGCAGCTTATGGCTACACCTTC. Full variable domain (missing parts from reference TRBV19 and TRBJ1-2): DGGITQSPKYLFRKEGQNVTLSCEQNLNHDAMYWYRQDPGQGLRLIYYSQIVNDFQKGDIAEGYSVSREKKESFPLTVTSAQKNPTAFYLCASSFRAAYGYTFGSGTRLTVV.